These 17 T cell receptor beta chains originate from one sample sequenced in a study of Ad26.COV2.S vaccination and SARS-CoV-2 variants. Regarding treatment: 15 to 20 received Ad26.COV2.S at low or high dose, single or two shots; several received placebo; per-sample allocation not given. It was on day 63 after the first vaccine or placebo injection that samples were taken. TCRdb's table, derived via immunoSEQ multiplex PCR, lists solely in-frame clones and lacks some. The sample holds around 420,000 clones, roughly 90% seen once. The source was peripheral blood, collected in a trial of Ad26.COV2.S vaccine versus placebo. The receptors derive from a person aged 18-65 years who received the Ad26.COV2.S COVID-19 vaccine or a placebo.

This chain uses TRBV27 with TRBJ2-7; 11 bases are a match to TRBD1. The CDR3 runs to 15 residues. Germline V gene lookup returns CDR1 MNHEY and CDR2 SMNVEV (reference sequence). The V segment lost 5 bases and the J segment 0 bases; nucleotides outside the gene matches: 3. The CDR3 nucleotides read TGTGCCAGCAGTCCCGGGACAGGGGGCTCCTACGAGCAGTACTTC. Residues: CASSPGTGGSYEQYF.

The V call is TRBV7-6, the J call TRBJ2-1; TRBD2 matches 7 bases. This CDR3 is 15 amino acids long. V gave up 1 base and J gave up 5 bases; unmatched junction bases: 5. Germline V gene sequence: CDR1 SGHVS, CDR2 FNYEAQ. In DNA form, the CDR3 reads TGTGCCAGCAGCTTAGTTCCGCGGGGGAACAATGAGCAGTTCTTC. This encodes CASSLVPRGNNEQFF.

This clone was picked up a small number of times. This chain uses TRBV6-5 with TRBJ1-2, with D tentatively TRBD1 (6 bases). Trimming removed 4 bases at V and 7 bases at J, with 16 bases between. The V gene's germline CDR1 is MNHEY and CDR2 SVGAGI. The CDR3 length is 14 residues. CDR3 coding DNA: TGTGCCAGCAGTTTCAAACAGGGCCTCGGTGGCTACACCTTC. This codes for CASSFKQGLGGYTF.

The gene calls are TRBV9 and TRBJ2-1; 9 nucleotides align to TRBD2. Germline CDR1 and CDR2: SGDLS and YYNGEE. The CDR3 sequence is 15 residues long. The junction had 5 bases not matched to a gene; V was cut back by 0 bases and J by 7 bases. In nucleotides, the CDR3 is TGTGCCAGCAGCGTAGGCGGGGGGGCGTCTAATGAGCAGTTCTTC. Its translation is CASSVGGGASNEQFF.

The table lists this clone with a count of one. This rearrangement joins TRBV28 to TRBJ1-5, with D uncertain. The CDR3 consists of 14 residues. Germline CDR1 reads MDHEN; CDR2 reads SYDVKM. Trimming shortened V by 6 bases and J by 2 bases, and 11 bases separated the two germline ends. The DNA of the CDR3 is TGTGCCAGCAGCTGGGGTCCGCGCAATCAGCCCCAGCATTTT. Translated, it gives CASSWGPRNQPQHF.

The rearrangement uses TRBV6-6 and TRBJ2-2; D gene uncertain. Trimming stripped 5 bases from V and 4 bases from J, with 14 bases between. Germline CDR1 is MNHNY and CDR2 is SVGAGI (reference sequence). This CDR3 is 15 amino acids long. The CDR3 nucleotides are TGTGCCAGCAGTGACGACTGGCGCGGCACCGGGGAGCTGTTTTTT. Its translation: CASSDDWRGTGELFF.

The V call is TRBV6-2 or TRBV6-3, the J call TRBJ1-1; maybe TRBD1 (5 bases). V lost 0 bases and J lost 4, with 12 bases in between. Germline V gives CDR1 MNHEY, CDR2 SVGEGT. This CDR3 has 15 residues. The CDR3 nucleotides read TGTGCCAGCAGTTACTCGGGGCAGGTGGCCACTGAAGCTTTCTTT. Protein sequence: CASSYSGQVATEAFF.

V gene TRBV6-5 combines with J gene TRBJ2-6; no clear D gene. Germline V CDR1 and CDR2: MNHEY, SVGAGI. V lost 5 bases to trimming and J lost 0 bases, with 5 bases between them. This CDR3 region has 14 residues. The DNA of the CDR3 is TGTGCCAGCAGTCGCACCTCTGGGGCCAACGTCCTGACTTTC. Its protein product is CASSRTSGANVLTF.

This clone appeared once. The chain joins TRBV6-5 to TRBJ1-2; D remains ambiguous. The germline V and J ends were trimmed by 0 bases and 4 bases, with 6 bases remaining between them. CDR1 is MNHEY, CDR2 SVGAGI, per germline. The CDR3 is made up of 13 amino acids. For the CDR3, the DNA is TGTGCCAGCAGTTACTCGGGATTCTATGGCTACACCTTC. It translates to CASSYSGFYGYTF.

This chain joins TRBV19 and TRBJ1-3; D gene uncertain. CDR1 is LNHDA and CDR2 is SQIVND in the germline V gene (reference sequence). This CDR3 spans 19 amino acids. V lost 2 bases, J lost 1 base, and 21 bases lay in between. In nucleotides, the CDR3 is TGTGCCAGTAGTATAAGAATTGGCGGCCTTCGGCAGTCTGGAAACACCATATATTTT. Its translation is CASSIRIGGLRQSGNTIYF.

This clone occurred many times. The genes are TRBV5-8 and TRBJ1-4, with 7 bases lining up with TRBD1. The CDR3 totals 14 residues. Germline V gives CDR1 SGHTS, CDR2 YDEGEE. V lost 4 bases, J lost 3 bases, and 3 bases stayed unmatched. The CDR3 here is CASSVTGSNEKLFF. CDR3 nucleotide sequence: TGTGCCAGCAGCGTGACAGGGTCTAATGAAAAACTGTTTTTT.

DNA for the CDR3: TGTGCCAGCAGCCTAAGAGGCGGCCCCGGGAGGGTCTATGGCTACACCTTC. This gives the protein CASSLRGGPGRVYGYTF. The rearrangement uses TRBV4-2 and TRBJ1-2; D call uncertain. The CDR3 length is 17 residues. V lost 4 bases and J 4 bases, leaving 22 bases between the germline ends. The V gene's germline CDR1 is LGHNA and CDR2 YNFKEQ.

The chain is built from TRBV5-1 and TRBJ1-2; 10 bases match TRBD1. J was trimmed by 6 bases and V by 4 bases; bases with no gene match: 6. Germline V gene sequence: CDR1 SGHRS, CDR2 YFSETQ. The CDR3 contains 14 residues. CDR3 nucleotide sequence: TGCGCCAGCAGCCTCGGACAGGGGGATAATGGCTACACCTTC. Its protein is CASSLGQGDNGYTF.

This chain links TRBV29-1 with TRBJ2-5; 15 nucleotides agree with TRBD2. The CDR3 spans 15 residues. With V trimmed by 4 bases and J by 9 bases, 9 bases remained unmatched. Germline V gene data show CDR1 as SQVTM and CDR2 as ANQGSEA. The CDR3 spells CSVGGLAGGLWAQYF. CDR3 DNA sequence: TGCAGCGTTGGGGGACTAGCGGGGGGCCTGTGGGCCCAGTACTTC.

The chain joins TRBV28 to TRBJ2-4, with D hard to call. CDR1 and CDR2 (germline): MDHEN, SYDVKM. The length of the CDR3 is 15 residues. Between the trimmed V and J ends, which lost 5 bases and 6 bases, there was a span of 17 bases. The CDR3 here is CASSPSLPGVNIQYF. DNA of the CDR3: TGTGCCAGCAGTCCATCCCTCCCTGGGGTAAACATTCAGTACTTC.

This sequence joins TRBV11-2 and TRBJ2-7; D may correspond to TRBD1 or TRBD2 (6 bases each). The germline V and J ends were trimmed by 5 bases and 5 bases, with 13 bases remaining between them. CDR1 and CDR2 (germline): SGHAT, FQNNGV. The CDR3 length is 13 residues. CDR3 sequence reads: CASSHTGRHEQYF. CDR3 in DNA: TGTGCCAGCAGCCATACAGGGAGGCACGAGCAGTACTTC.

This chain links TRBV30 with TRBJ2-2; D ambiguous. Germline CDR1 GTSNPN, CDR2 SVGIG (reference sequence). This CDR3 is built from 12 residues. With 5 bases removed from V and 6 bases from J, the gap between germline ends came to 10 bases. This CDR3 is CAWGWGAGELFF. CDR3 in DNA: TGTGCCTGGGGTTGGGGTGCCGGGGAGCTGTTTTTT.